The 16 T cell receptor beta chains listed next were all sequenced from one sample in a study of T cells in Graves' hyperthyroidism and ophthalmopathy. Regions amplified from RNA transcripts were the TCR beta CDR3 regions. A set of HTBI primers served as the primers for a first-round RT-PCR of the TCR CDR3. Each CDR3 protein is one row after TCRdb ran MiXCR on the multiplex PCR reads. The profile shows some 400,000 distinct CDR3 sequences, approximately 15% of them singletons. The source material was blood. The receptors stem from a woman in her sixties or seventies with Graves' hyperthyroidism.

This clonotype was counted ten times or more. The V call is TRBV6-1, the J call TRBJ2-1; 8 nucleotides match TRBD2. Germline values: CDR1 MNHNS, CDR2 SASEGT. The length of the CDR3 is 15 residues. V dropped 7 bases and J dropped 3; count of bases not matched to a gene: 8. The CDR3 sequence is CASTYSGANYNEQFF. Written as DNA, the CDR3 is TGTGCCAGCACCTATAGCGGGGCGAACTACAATGAGCAGTTCTTC.

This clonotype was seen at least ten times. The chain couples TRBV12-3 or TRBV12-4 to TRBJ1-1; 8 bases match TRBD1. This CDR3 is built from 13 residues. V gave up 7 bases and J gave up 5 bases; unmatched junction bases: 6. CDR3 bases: TGTGCCAGCACCCCGGACAGGGTGACTGAAGCTTTCTTT. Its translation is CASTPDRVTEAFF.

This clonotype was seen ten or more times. CDR3 sequence: CAISGQGALKREDTQYF. For the CDR3, the DNA is TGTGCCATCAGTGGCCAGGGGGCGCTGAAGCGGGAGGATACGCAGTATTTT. The gene calls are TRBV10-3 and TRBJ2-3, with D possibly called TRBD1 or TRBD2 (8 bases each). V lost 4 bases to trimming and J lost 6 bases, with 23 bases between them. The CDR3 spans 17 residues. Looked up from germline, CDR1 is ENHRY and CDR2 is SYGVKD.

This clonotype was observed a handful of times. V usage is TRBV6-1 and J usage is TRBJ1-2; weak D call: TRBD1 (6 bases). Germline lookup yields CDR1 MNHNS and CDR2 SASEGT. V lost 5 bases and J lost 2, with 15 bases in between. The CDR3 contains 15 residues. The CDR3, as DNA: TGTGCCAGCAGTACCCGGGACAACCGGAACTATGGCTACACCTTC. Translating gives CASSTRDNRNYGYTF.

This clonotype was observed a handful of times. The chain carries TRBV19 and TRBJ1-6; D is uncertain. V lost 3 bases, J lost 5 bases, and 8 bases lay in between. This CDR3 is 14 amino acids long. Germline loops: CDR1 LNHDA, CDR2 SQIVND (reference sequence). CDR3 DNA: TGTGCCAGTAGTATTGCAGCGGATAATTCACCCCTCCACTTT. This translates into CASSIAADNSPLHF.

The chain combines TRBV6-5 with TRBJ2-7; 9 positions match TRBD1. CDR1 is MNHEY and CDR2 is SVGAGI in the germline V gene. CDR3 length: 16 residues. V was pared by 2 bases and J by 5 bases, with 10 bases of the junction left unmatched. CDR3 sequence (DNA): TGTGCCAGCAGTTACGTAGGGGGGACAGGGAGGCACGAGCAGTACTTC. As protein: CASSYVGGTGRHEQYF.

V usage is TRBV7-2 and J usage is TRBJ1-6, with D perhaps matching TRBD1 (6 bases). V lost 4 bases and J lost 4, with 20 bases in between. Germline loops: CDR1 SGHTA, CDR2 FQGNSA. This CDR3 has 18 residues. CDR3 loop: CASSSRDRLLQYNSPLHF. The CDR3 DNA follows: TGTGCCAGCAGCTCCCGCGACAGGCTTTTACAATATAATTCACCCCTCCACTTT.

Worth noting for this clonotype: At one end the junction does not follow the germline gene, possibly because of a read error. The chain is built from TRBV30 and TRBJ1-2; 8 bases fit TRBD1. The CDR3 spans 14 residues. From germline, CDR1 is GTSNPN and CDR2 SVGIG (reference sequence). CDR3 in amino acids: CAWRTPGQVRGCTF. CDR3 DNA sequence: TGTGCCTGGAGGACGCCGGGACAGGTGCGGGGCTGCACCTTC.

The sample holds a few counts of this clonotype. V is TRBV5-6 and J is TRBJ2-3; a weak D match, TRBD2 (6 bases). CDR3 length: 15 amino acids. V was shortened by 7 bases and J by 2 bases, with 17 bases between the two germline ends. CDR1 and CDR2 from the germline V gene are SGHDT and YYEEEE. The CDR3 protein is CASLLGGRITDTQYF. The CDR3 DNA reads TGTGCCAGCCTCTTGGGTGGGAGGATCACAGATACGCAGTATTTT.

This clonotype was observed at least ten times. The CDR3 sequence: CASSLMGPGTEAFF. The CDR3, as DNA: TGTGCCAGCAGCTTAATGGGCCCTGGCACTGAAGCTTTCTTT. The chain uses TRBV7-2 and TRBJ1-1; D remains ambiguous. Trimming removed 2 bases at V and 4 bases at J, with 11 bases between. The CDR3 loop spans 14 amino acids. Looked up from germline, CDR1 is SGHTA and CDR2 is FQGNSA.

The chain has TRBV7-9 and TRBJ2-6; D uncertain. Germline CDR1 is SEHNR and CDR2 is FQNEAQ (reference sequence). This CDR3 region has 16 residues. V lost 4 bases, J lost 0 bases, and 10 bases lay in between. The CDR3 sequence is CASSSTFSSGANVLTF. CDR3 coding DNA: TGTGCCAGCAGCTCGACCTTTAGCTCTGGGGCCAACGTCCTGACTTTC.

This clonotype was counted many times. The chain's CDR3 is CASSAGGLAEQYF. The CDR3 region has the DNA TGTGCCAGCAGCGCTGGGGGCCTCGCCGAGCAGTACTTC. The chain uses TRBV9 and TRBJ2-7; tentatively, D is TRBD1 (6 bases). This CDR3 has 13 amino acids. Germline assignment: CDR1 SGDLS and CDR2 YYNGEE. V lost 3 bases to trimming and J lost 6 bases, with 13 bases between them.

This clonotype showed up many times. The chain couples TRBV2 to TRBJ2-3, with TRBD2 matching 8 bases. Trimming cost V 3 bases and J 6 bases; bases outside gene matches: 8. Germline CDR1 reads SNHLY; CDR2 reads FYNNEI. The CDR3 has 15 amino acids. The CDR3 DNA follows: TGTGCCAGCAGTGACCCCGGGAGGGTAAAGGATACGCAGTATTTT. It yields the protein CASSDPGRVKDTQYF.

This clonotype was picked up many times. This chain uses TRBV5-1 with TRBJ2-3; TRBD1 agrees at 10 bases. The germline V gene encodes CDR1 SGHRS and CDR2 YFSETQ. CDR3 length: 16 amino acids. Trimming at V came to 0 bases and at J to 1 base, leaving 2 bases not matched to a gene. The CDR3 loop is CASSLAGQGGTDTQYF. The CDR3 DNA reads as TGCGCCAGCAGCTTGGCCGGACAGGGGGGCACAGATACGCAGTATTTT.

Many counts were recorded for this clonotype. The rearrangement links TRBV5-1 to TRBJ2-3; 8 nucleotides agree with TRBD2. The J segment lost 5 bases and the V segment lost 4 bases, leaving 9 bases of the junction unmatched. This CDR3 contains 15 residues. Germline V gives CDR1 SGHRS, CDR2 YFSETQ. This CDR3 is CASSPEAGGVDTQYF. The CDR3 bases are TGCGCCAGCAGCCCGGAGGCGGGAGGTGTAGATACGCAGTATTTT.

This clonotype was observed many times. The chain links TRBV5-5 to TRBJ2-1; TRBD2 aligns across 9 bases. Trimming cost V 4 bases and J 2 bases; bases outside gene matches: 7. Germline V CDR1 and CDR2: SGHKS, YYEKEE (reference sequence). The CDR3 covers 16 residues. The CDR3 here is CASSPYSSGTYNEQFF. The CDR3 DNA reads TGTGCCAGCAGCCCCTACTCTAGCGGGACCTACAATGAGCAGTTCTTC. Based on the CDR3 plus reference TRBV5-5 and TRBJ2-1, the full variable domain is DAGVTQSPTHLIKTRGQQVTLRCSPISGHKSVSWYQQVLGQGPQFIFQYYEKEERGRGNFPDRFSARQFPNYSSELNVNALLLGDSALYLCASSPYSSGTYNEQFFGPGTRLTVL.